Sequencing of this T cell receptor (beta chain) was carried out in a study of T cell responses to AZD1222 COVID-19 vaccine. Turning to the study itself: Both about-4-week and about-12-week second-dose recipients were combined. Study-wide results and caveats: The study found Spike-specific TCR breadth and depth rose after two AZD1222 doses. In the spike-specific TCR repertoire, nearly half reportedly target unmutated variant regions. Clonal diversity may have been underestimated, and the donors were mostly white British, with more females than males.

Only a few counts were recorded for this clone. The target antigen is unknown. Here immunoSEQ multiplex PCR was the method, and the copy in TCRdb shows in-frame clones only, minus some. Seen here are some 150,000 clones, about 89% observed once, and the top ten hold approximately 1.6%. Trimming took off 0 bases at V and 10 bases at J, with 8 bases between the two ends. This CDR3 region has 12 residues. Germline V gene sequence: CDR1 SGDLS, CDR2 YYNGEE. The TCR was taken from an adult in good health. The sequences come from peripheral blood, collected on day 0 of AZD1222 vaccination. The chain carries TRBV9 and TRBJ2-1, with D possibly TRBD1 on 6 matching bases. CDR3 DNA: TGTGCCAGCAGCGTAGTCACAGGGGAGCAGTTCTTC. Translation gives CASSVVTGEQFF.